These T cell receptor beta chains were read from a single sample in a study of T cell responses to AZD1222 COVID-19 vaccine. Sequenced by immunoSEQ multiplex PCR; TCRdb stores in-frame clones only, minus some. Found here are 120,000 or so clones, about 92% of them singletons; the top ten hold approximately 5%. Sequencing was performed on peripheral blood, taken 28 days after the second AZD1222 dose. The origin of the receptors is an adult who received the AZD1222 COVID-19 vaccine. The CDR3 runs from the conserved cysteine through the conserved F or W. A D gene is named only where the DNA matches it firmly. Only some rows state a clone size, as once, few, many or a class for expanded clones.

CDR3aa: CASSLVRATGELFF
CDR3nt: TGTGCCAGCAGCTTAGTTCGGGCCACCGGGGAGCTGTTTTTT
j_gene: TRBJ2-2
abundance: .
d_gene: .
v_gene: TRBV7-8

CDR3aa: CASSPNVAGVGNEQFF
CDR3nt: TGTGCCAGCAGCCCTAACGTAGCAGGGGTGGGGAATGAGCAGTTCTTC
j_gene: TRBJ2-1
abundance: .
d_gene: .
v_gene: TRBV7-2

CDR3aa: CASSQGVVRNTEAFF
CDR3nt: TGTGCCAGTAGTCAGGGGGTCGTGAGGAACACTGAAGCTTTCTTT
j_gene: TRBJ1-1
abundance: .
d_gene: TRBD1
v_gene: TRBV19

CDR3aa: CASSQEGPHNSPLHF
CDR3nt: TGTGCCAGCAGCCAAGAAGGGCCCCATAATTCACCCCTCCACTTT
j_gene: TRBJ1-6
abundance: .
d_gene: .
v_gene: TRBV14

CDR3aa: CASSLQRSGLAAGELFF
CDR3nt: TGTGCCAGCAGCTTACAAAGGTCGGGACTAGCGGCCGGGGAGCTGTTTTTT
j_gene: TRBJ2-2
abundance: once
d_gene: TRBD2
v_gene: TRBV7-2

CDR3aa: CSASGRGATDTQYF
CDR3nt: TGCAGTGCCAGTGGGCGGGGGGCGACAGATACGCAGTATTTT
j_gene: TRBJ2-3
abundance: .
d_gene: TRBD2
v_gene: TRBV20-1

CDR3aa: CASSVAGRGGYGYTF
CDR3nt: TGTGCCAGCAGCGTAGCCGGCAGGGGAGGCTATGGCTACACCTTC
j_gene: TRBJ1-2
abundance: .
d_gene: .
v_gene: TRBV9

CDR3aa: CAISESTGAGYGYTF
CDR3nt: TGTGCCATCAGTGAGTCGACGGGGGCGGGTTATGGCTACACCTTC
j_gene: TRBJ1-2
abundance: few
d_gene: .
v_gene: TRBV10-3

CDR3aa: CASSRSNSNQPQHF
CDR3nt: TGTGCCAGCAGTCGCAGTAATAGCAATCAGCCCCAGCATTTT
j_gene: TRBJ1-5
abundance: .
d_gene: .
v_gene: TRBV2

CDR3aa: CASSAFGGSEKLFF
CDR3nt: TGTGCCAGTAGTGCCTTCGGAGGCTCTGAAAAACTGTTTTTT
j_gene: TRBJ1-4
abundance: .
d_gene: .
v_gene: TRBV19

CDR3aa: CASSEGDFQPQHF
CDR3nt: TGTGCCAGCAGCGAGGGGGACTTTCAGCCCCAGCATTTT
j_gene: TRBJ1-5
abundance: .
d_gene: .
v_gene: TRBV6-5

CDR3aa: CASSQGNLQGGEKLFF
CDR3nt: TGCGCCAGCAGCCAAGGGAATTTGCAGGGAGGTGAAAAACTGTTTTTT
j_gene: TRBJ1-4
abundance: .
d_gene: .
v_gene: TRBV4-1

CDR3aa: CASSQVGGRGNEQYF
CDR3nt: TGCGCCAGCAGCCAAGTCGGGGGGAGGGGTAACGAGCAGTACTTC
j_gene: TRBJ2-7
abundance: .
d_gene: TRBD2
v_gene: TRBV4-1

CDR3aa: CASRKNGVNEQFF
CDR3nt: TGTGCCAGCAGGAAAAACGGGGTGAATGAGCAGTTCTTC
j_gene: TRBJ2-1
abundance: .
d_gene: .
v_gene: TRBV27

CDR3aa: CASGARTGFGETQYF
CDR3nt: TGTGCTAGTGGTGCCCGGACAGGGTTTGGGGAGACCCAGTACTTC
j_gene: TRBJ2-5
abundance: .
d_gene: TRBD1
v_gene: TRBV12-5

CDR3aa: CATSRDGRGSGNTIYF
CDR3nt: TGTGCCACCAGCAGAGATGGGAGAGGGAGTGGAAACACCATATATTTT
j_gene: TRBJ1-3
abundance: .
d_gene: .
v_gene: TRBV15

CDR3aa: CASKGGGASPGANVLTF
CDR3nt: TGTGCCAGTAAAGGGGGCGGAGCCTCCCCTGGGGCCAACGTCCTGACTTTC
j_gene: TRBJ2-6
abundance: .
d_gene: TRBD1
v_gene: TRBV19

CDR3aa: CASSGLPLAGERTGELFF
CDR3nt: TGCGCCAGCAGTGGCCTGCCTCTAGCGGGAGAGCGTACCGGGGAGCTGTTTTTT
j_gene: TRBJ2-2
abundance: .
d_gene: TRBD2
v_gene: TRBV10-2

CDR3aa: CASSTGTSGRAGRWTQYF
CDR3nt: TGTGCCAGTAGTACAGGGACTAGCGGGAGGGCCGGTCGATGGACCCAGTACTTC
j_gene: TRBJ2-5
abundance: .
d_gene: TRBD2
v_gene: TRBV19

CDR3aa: CASSYNVGGSEQYF
CDR3nt: TGTGCCAGCAGTTACAACGTAGGGGGTTCCGAGCAGTACTTC
j_gene: TRBJ2-7
abundance: .
d_gene: .
v_gene: TRBV6-5

CDR3aa: CASSFQGTSGADTQYF
CDR3nt: TGCGCCAGCAGCTTCCAGGGGACTAGCGGGGCAGATACGCAGTATTTT
j_gene: TRBJ2-3
abundance: once
d_gene: TRBD2
v_gene: TRBV5-1

CDR3aa: CATGLISYNEQFF
CDR3nt: TGTGCCACGGGACTGATATCCTACAATGAGCAGTTCTTC
j_gene: TRBJ2-1
abundance: .
d_gene: .
v_gene: TRBV28

CDR3aa: CASSGYRDRAYNGYTF
CDR3nt: TGTGCCAGCAGTGGCTACCGGGACAGGGCCTATAACGGCTACACCTTC
j_gene: TRBJ1-2
abundance: .
d_gene: TRBD1
v_gene: TRBV2

CDR3aa: CASSVPGGHEQYF
CDR3nt: TGTGCCAGCAGCGTCCCGGGGGGCCACGAGCAGTACTTC
j_gene: TRBJ2-7
abundance: .
d_gene: .
v_gene: TRBV25-1

CDR3aa: CASSLRTGVAEQYF
CDR3nt: TGCGCCAGCAGCTTGCGGACAGGGGTGGCCGAGCAGTACTTC
j_gene: TRBJ2-7
abundance: once
d_gene: TRBD1
v_gene: TRBV5-1

CDR3aa: CASSPSIAGVNEQFF
CDR3nt: TGTGCCAGCTCACCATCAATAGCGGGAGTGAATGAGCAGTTCTTC
j_gene: TRBJ2-1
abundance: .
d_gene: TRBD2
v_gene: TRBV18

CDR3aa: CASSEAQYQETQYF
CDR3nt: TGTGCCAGCAGTGAAGCGCAGTACCAAGAGACCCAGTACTTC
j_gene: TRBJ2-5
abundance: .
d_gene: .
v_gene: TRBV2

CDR3aa: CASSLVGTSDTQYF
CDR3nt: TGTGCCAGCAGCTTAGTGGGCACCTCAGATACGCAGTATTTT
j_gene: TRBJ2-3
abundance: .
d_gene: .
v_gene: TRBV7-3

CDR3aa: CASSLDGTGSEKLFF
CDR3nt: TGCGCCAGCAGCTTGGATGGAACAGGGAGTGAAAAACTGTTTTTT
j_gene: TRBJ1-4
abundance: .
d_gene: .
v_gene: TRBV5-1

CDR3aa: CASSLEGTHMNTEAFF
CDR3nt: TGCGCCAGCAGCTTGGAGGGGACACACATGAACACTGAAGCTTTCTTT
j_gene: TRBJ1-1
abundance: .
d_gene: .
v_gene: TRBV5-1

CDR3aa: CASSLDRANSPLHF
CDR3nt: TGTGCCAGCAGCCTGGACAGAGCTAATTCACCCCTCCACTTT
j_gene: TRBJ1-6
abundance: .
d_gene: .
v_gene: TRBV7-2

CDR3aa: CASSRGTGFNEQYF
CDR3nt: TGTGCCAGTAGCCGGGGCACGGGGTTCAACGAGCAGTACTTC
j_gene: TRBJ2-7
abundance: .
d_gene: .
v_gene: TRBV19

CDR3aa: CSVVGVAGANVLTF
CDR3nt: TGCAGCGTTGTGGGGGTGGCTGGGGCCAACGTCCTGACTTTC
j_gene: TRBJ2-6
abundance: .
d_gene: .
v_gene: TRBV29-1

CDR3aa: CASSRQGAGSYEQYF
CDR3nt: TGTGCCAGCAGCCGACAGGGGGCCGGTTCCTACGAGCAGTACTTC
j_gene: TRBJ2-7
abundance: once
d_gene: TRBD1
v_gene: TRBV5-8

CDR3aa: CASSLARVGDEQYF
CDR3nt: TGTGCCAGCAGCTTAGCGAGGGTGGGCGACGAGCAGTACTTC
j_gene: TRBJ2-7
abundance: .
d_gene: .
v_gene: TRBV7-9

CDR3aa: CASRAPGLAAYGQYF
CDR3nt: TGTGCCAGCAGGGCGCCGGGACTAGCGGCCTACGGGCAGTACTTC
j_gene: TRBJ2-7
abundance: .
d_gene: TRBD2
v_gene: TRBV11-2

CDR3aa: CASSLGGTPTYNEQFF
CDR3nt: TGCGCCAGCAGCTTGGGGGGGACTCCCACCTACAATGAGCAGTTCTTC
j_gene: TRBJ2-1
abundance: .
d_gene: .
v_gene: TRBV5-1

CDR3aa: CSVAGRETQYF
CDR3nt: TGCAGCGTTGCAGGGAGAGAGACCCAGTACTTC
j_gene: TRBJ2-5
abundance: .
d_gene: .
v_gene: TRBV29-1

CDR3aa: CASSLIGTYNEQFF
CDR3nt: TGTGCCAGCAGTTTGATAGGGACCTACAATGAGCAGTTCTTC
j_gene: TRBJ2-1
abundance: .
d_gene: .
v_gene: TRBV27

CDR3aa: CASSFKGRGNEQFF
CDR3nt: TGCGCCAGCAGCTTTAAGGGCAGAGGTAATGAGCAGTTCTTC
j_gene: TRBJ2-1
abundance: .
d_gene: .
v_gene: TRBV5-1